The 25 T cell receptor beta chains presented below share a single source sample, sequenced in a study of shared clonotypes between healthy human individuals. Data came from immunoSEQ multiplex PCR; TCRdb stores just in-frame clones and leaves some out. This table holds some 2.3 million clones, just over 90% found once. The sequenced sample consisted of naive CD4+ T cells from PBMCs. The subset was: CD45RA+ positively selected. The receptors shown here come from a man in his late teens or twenties in good health. Some clones in this sample may be carry-over from other donors' samples.

The chain is built from TRBV5-6 and TRBJ1-5; no reliable D call. V gave up 2 bases and J gave up 4 bases, with 16 bases separating them. CDR1 is SGHDT and CDR2 is YYEEEE in the germline V gene. The CDR3 has 16 residues. The DNA of the CDR3 is TGTGCCAGCAGCTTAACCCCCAGTTCCGAGAATCAGCCCCAGCATTTT. Translated: CASSLTPSSENQPQHF.

The CDR3 sequence is CSATIPEQFF. The CDR3 nucleotides read TGCAGTGCGACCATCCCTGAGCAGTTCTTC. The V call is TRBV20-1, the J call TRBJ2-1, with unresolved D. The CDR3 length is 10 residues. CDR1 DFQATT and CDR2 SNEGSKA come from the germline V gene (reference sequence). V lost 6 bases and J lost 9, with 9 bases in between.

The CDR3 nucleotides are TGTGCCAGCTCAAGAGCCGGGACTCCTAACACTGAAGCTTTCTTT. Its translation: CASSRAGTPNTEAFF. The V and J genes are TRBV18 and TRBJ1-1; D perhaps matches TRBD1 (5 bases). This CDR3 contains 15 residues. V was shortened by 5 bases and J by 2 bases, with 15 bases between the two germline ends. Per the germline V gene, CDR1 is KGHSH and CDR2 is LQKENI.

This chain links TRBV5-1 with TRBJ2-2, with 8 bases fitting TRBD2. The CDR3 loop spans 16 amino acids. Germline CDR1 is SGHRS and CDR2 is YFSETQ. With 2 bases clipped from V and 6 bases from J, the junction kept 9 bases outside the gene matches. CDR3 bases: TGCGCCAGCAGCTTTTTGGGACTAGGGCCACCCGGGGAGCTGTTTTTT. Its protein is CASSFLGLGPPGELFF. Complete variable domain (other parts from reference TRBV5-1 and TRBJ2-2): KAGVTQTPRYLIKTRGQQVTLSCSPISGHRSVSWYQQTPGQGLQFLFEYFSETQRNKGNFPGRFSGRQFSNSRSEMNVSTLELGDSALYLCASSFLGLGPPGELFFGEGSRLTVL.

The chain is built from TRBV7-9 and TRBJ2-5; D is unclear. CDR1 is SEHNR and CDR2 is FQNEAQ in the germline V gene (reference sequence). This CDR3 has 12 residues. V gave up 8 bases and J gave up 2 bases, with 9 bases separating them. In DNA, the CDR3 is TGTGCCAGCGTTAGTTGGCAAGAGACCCAGTACTTC. Translated: CASVSWQETQYF.

The chain combines TRBV5-4 with TRBJ2-2; tentatively, D is TRBD1 or TRBD2 (5 bases each). The CDR3 contains 15 residues. CDR1 SGHNT and CDR2 YYREEE come from the germline V gene (reference sequence). The V and J ends lost 4 bases and 7 bases respectively, with 17 bases between them. CDR3: CASSPYRGDGGELFF. CDR3 in DNA: TGTGCCAGCAGCCCCTATCGAGGGGACGGCGGGGAGCTGTTTTTT.

The V gene is TRBV5-6, the J gene TRBJ2-7, with D hard to call. V lost 4 bases, J lost 4 bases, and 18 bases lay in between. The CDR3 runs to 15 residues. Germline lookup yields CDR1 SGHDT and CDR2 YYEEEE. The CDR3 spells CASSPGRFRRYEQYF. DNA for the CDR3: TGTGCCAGCAGCCCCGGCCGCTTCAGAAGATACGAGCAGTACTTC.

The chain employs TRBV7-2 and TRBJ1-2; 9 positions agree with TRBD1. CDR3 size: 15 residues. Germline values: CDR1 SGHTA, CDR2 FQGNSA. Losses at the gene ends were 1 base for V and 8 bases for J; bases not matched to a gene: 8. This chain's CDR3 is CASSLVGGTGLGYTF. In nucleotides, the CDR3 is TGTGCCAGCAGCTTAGTCGGTGGGACAGGGCTGGGCTACACCTTC.

The chain has TRBV28 and TRBJ1-5; 7 positions match TRBD1. V lost 5 bases, J lost 6 bases, and 10 bases stayed unmatched. The length of the CDR3 is 15 residues. Germline V gene data show CDR1 as MDHEN and CDR2 as SYDVKM. DNA for the CDR3: TGTGCCAGCAGTCCAACACCGGGACAGACTCAGCCCCAGCATTTT. As protein: CASSPTPGQTQPQHF. The full variable domain, completed using reference TRBV28 and TRBJ1-5, is DVKVTQSSRYLVKRTGEKVFLECVQDMDHENMFWYRQDPGLGLRLIYFSYDVKMKEKGDIPEGYSVSREKKERFSLILESASTNQTSMYLCASSPTPGQTQPQHFGDGTRLSIL.

The V call is TRBV2, the J call TRBJ2-7; 7 nucleotides agree with TRBD1. With 6 bases clipped from V and 4 bases from J, the junction kept 9 bases outside the gene matches. CDR1 and CDR2 (germline): SNHLY, FYNNEI. CDR3 length equals 14 residues. In DNA, the CDR3 is TGTGCCAGCAGGCCACAGGGGAGAACGTACGAGCAGTACTTC. It codes for CASRPQGRTYEQYF.

J is TRBJ2-2 and V is TRBV10-3; 13 nucleotides match TRBD2. Germline V lookup: CDR1 ENHRY, CDR2 SYGVKD. J gave up 3 bases and V 6 bases, and 4 bases lay outside the gene matches. The CDR3 has 16 amino acids. The CDR3 loop is CAISGLAGEHTGELFF. The CDR3 DNA reads as TGTGCCATCAGCGGACTAGCGGGAGAGCACACCGGGGAGCTGTTTTTT.

The chain joins TRBV7-9 to TRBJ2-5, with a tentative D call TRBD2 (6 bases). Trimming removed 3 bases at V and 7 bases at J, with 15 bases between. CDR1 and CDR2 (germline): SEHNR, FQNEAQ (reference sequence). The CDR3 has 14 residues. CDR3 in DNA: TGTGCCAGCAGCTTCGGTCTGGGACTGGGGACCCAGTACTTC. Translating gives CASSFGLGLGTQYF.

This chain connects TRBV5-1 to TRBJ2-5, with D unresolved. V lost 4 bases, J lost 1 base, and 11 bases lay in between. The CDR3 has 14 residues. From germline, CDR1 is SGHRS and CDR2 YFSETQ. CDR3 sequence (DNA): TGCGCCAGCAGCACGGACGGAAGCCAAGAGACCCAGTACTTC. Translation: CASSTDGSQETQYF.

The chain is built from TRBV5-4 and TRBJ1-2, with D possibly matching TRBD1 (5 bases). The CDR3 contains 15 residues. Trimming shortened V by 0 bases and J by 7 bases, and 16 bases separated the two germline ends. Germline loops: CDR1 SGHNT, CDR2 YYREEE (reference sequence). The CDR3 DNA is TGTGCCAGCAGCTTGGATATTGGGGGGGAAGGTGGCTACACCTTC. Protein sequence: CASSLDIGGEGGYTF.

The gene calls are TRBV19 and TRBJ1-2; 10 positions match TRBD1. The germline V gene has CDR1 LNHDA and CDR2 SQIVND (reference sequence). J was trimmed by 8 bases and V by 5 bases; bases with no gene match: 11. The CDR3 consists of 15 residues. CDR3 sequence reads: CASSSPGTGVRGYTF. The DNA for the CDR3 is TGTGCCAGTAGTTCACCCGGGACAGGGGTGAGGGGCTACACCTTC. Together with reference TRBV19 and TRBJ1-2, the CDR3 gives the full variable domain: DGGITQSPKYLFRKEGQNVTLSCEQNLNHDAMYWYRQDPGQGLRLIYYSQIVNDFQKGDIAEGYSVSREKKESFPLTVTSAQKNPTAFYLCASSSPGTGVRGYTFGSGTRLTVV.

The chain combines TRBV28 with TRBJ2-6, with D maybe TRBD1 (5 bases). The CDR3 is 17 amino acids. Germline V lookup: CDR1 MDHEN, CDR2 SYDVKM. Trimming pared 0 bases from V and 2 bases from J, leaving 11 bases between. CDR3 loop: CASSLWAKGPGANVLTF. CDR3 bases: TGTGCCAGCAGTTTATGGGCGAAGGGGCCTGGGGCCAACGTCCTGACTTTC.

This clone has only one observation. For the CDR3, the DNA is TGTGCCAGCAGAACGACCCCTAACTATGGCTACACCTTC. Its protein product is CASRTTPNYGYTF. The gene calls are TRBV2 and TRBJ1-2; no definite D call. Germline lookup yields CDR1 SNHLY and CDR2 FYNNEI. The CDR3 is 13 residues long. The ends were cut back, 6 bases at V and 0 bases at J, with 8 bases in the middle.

V is TRBV6-1 and J is TRBJ1-1; TRBD1 might be the D (5 bases). The CDR3 sequence is 12 residues long. Trimming left V 6 bases short and J 8 bases short, with 13 bases between. Germline loops: CDR1 MNHNS, CDR2 SASEGT. The CDR3 sequence: CASRRGRSEAFF. CDR3 bases: TGTGCCAGCAGGAGGGGCCGTTCGGAAGCTTTCTTT.

V usage is TRBV5-1 and J usage is TRBJ1-1, with no clear D. Between the trimmed V and J ends, which lost 5 bases and 7 bases, there was a span of 9 bases. CDR1 SGHRS and CDR2 YFSETQ come from the germline V gene. This CDR3 has 11 amino acids. CDR3 region: CASREGGEAFF. The CDR3 DNA reads as TGCGCCAGCAGAGAGGGCGGTGAAGCTTTCTTT.

J is TRBJ2-7 and V is TRBV7-2, with D perhaps matching TRBD2 (6 bases). V lost 1 base, J lost 1 base, and 17 bases lay in between. Germline CDR1 reads SGHTA; CDR2 reads FQGNSA. The CDR3 spans 17 residues. The CDR3 DNA sequence: TGTGCCAGCAGCTTAGGACGCGGGACTCTCGCTTCCTACGAGCAGTACTTC. This codes for CASSLGRGTLASYEQYF.

This chain connects TRBV6-6 to TRBJ2-1, with 11 bases fitting TRBD2. The J segment lost 4 bases and the V segment lost 8 bases, leaving 7 bases of the junction unmatched. The germline gives CDR1 MNHNY, CDR2 SVGAGI (reference sequence). The CDR3 contains 15 residues. The CDR3 loop is CASSPGLAVYNEQFF. The DNA for the CDR3 is TGTGCCAGCTCCCCGGGACTAGCGGTTTACAATGAGCAGTTCTTC.

The rearrangement joins TRBV11-3 to TRBJ2-5; perhaps TRBD1 as D (6 bases). Germline V gives CDR1 SGHNT, CDR2 YENEEA. Trimming stripped 3 bases from V and 4 bases from J, with 9 bases between. This CDR3 region has 13 residues. CDR3 bases: TGTGCCAGCAGCTTTAAAGGGGGAGAGACCCAGTACTTC. Protein sequence: CASSFKGGETQYF.

The V call is TRBV28, the J call TRBJ1-4; possible D gene TRBD1, 5 bases. The CDR3 sequence is 16 residues long. Trimming cost V 5 bases and J 0 bases, with 13 bases left between them. Germline V gene lookup returns CDR1 MDHEN and CDR2 SYDVKM. The CDR3 bases are TGTGCCAGCAGTAGCCCGACAGACCCAACTAATGAAAAACTGTTTTTT. Translation: CASSSPTDPTNEKLFF.

This chain uses TRBV28 with TRBJ1-2; possibly TRBD1 for D (5 bases). The length of the CDR3 is 12 residues. Germline values: CDR1 MDHEN, CDR2 SYDVKM. V was cut by 5 bases and J by 1 base, with 5 bases left in between. CDR3 amino acids: CASSQGNYGYTF. The CDR3 nucleotides are TGTGCCAGCAGTCAGGGTAACTATGGCTACACCTTC.

The chain employs TRBV10-2 and TRBJ2-3, with D hard to call. V lost 4 bases and J lost 0, with 14 bases in between. The CDR3 covers 16 residues. The germline gives CDR1 WSHSY, CDR2 SAAADI. CDR3 region: CASSGRVPTSTDTQYF. CDR3 bases: TGCGCCAGCAGTGGCCGGGTCCCAACTAGCACAGATACGCAGTATTTT.